This is a list of T cell receptor beta chains from one sample in a study of blood T cell repertoires in COVID-19. The data were produced by immunoSEQ multiplex PCR, yet TCRdb's version contains in-frame clones alone and is incomplete. The sample includes just over 150,000 clones, roughly 79% of them seen just once. The sample consisted of peripheral blood. These TCRs come from a woman over 75 with acute or convalescent COVID-19. CDR3s include the opening cysteine and the closing phenylalanine or tryptophan. D genes are given only for firm matches. Clone size, where shown, is once, few, many, or a class for clones that have expanded.

D	J	V	size	CDR3	DNA
TRBD1	TRBJ2-5	TRBV28	once	CASSSPTGGAGETQYF	TGTGCCAGCAGTTCCCCGACAGGGGGCGCAGGAGAGACCCAGTACTTC
-	TRBJ2-1	TRBV9	-	CASSVRTGDDNEQFF	TGTGCCAGCAGCGTAAGGACGGGAGATGATAATGAGCAGTTCTTC
-	TRBJ1-3	TRBV10-3	-	CAISESKPPWSTIYF	TGTGCCATCAGTGAGTCGAAACCCCCTTGGAGCACCATATATTTT
TRBD1	TRBJ1-5	TRBV27	-	CASSPFDRGQPQHF	TGTGCCAGCAGTCCCTTCGACAGGGGCCAGCCCCAGCATTTT
-	TRBJ1-3	TRBV6-5	-	CACEVGNTIYF	TGTGCCTGCGAAGTTGGAAACACCATATATTTT
TRBD1	TRBJ2-5	TRBV4-3	once	CASSQGPGQAYQETQYF	TGCGCCAGCAGCCAAGGACCCGGACAGGCATATCAAGAGACCCAGTACTTC
TRBD2	TRBJ2-2	TRBV5-1	-	CASSLTIREGTGELFF	TGCGCCAGCAGCTTGACGATCAGGGAGGGCACCGGGGAGCTGTTTTTT
-	TRBJ2-7	TRBV5-4	-	CASSPGISGNLNEQYF	TGTGCCAGCAGCCCTGGGATATCCGGGAACTTGAACGAGCAGTACTTC
-	TRBJ1-1	TRBV18	-	CASSRSENTEAFF	TGTGCCAGCTCACGGTCAGAGAACACTGAAGCTTTCTTT
TRBD2	TRBJ2-6	TRBV13	-	CASSVPPGLAGGSGANVLTF	TGTGCCAGCAGCGTCCCGCCGGGACTAGCGGGAGGTTCCGGGGCCAACGTCCTGACTTTC
-	TRBJ1-2	TRBV4-1	-	CASSPLQTVYGYTF	TGCGCCAGCAGCCCCCTGCAGACAGTCTATGGCTACACCTTC